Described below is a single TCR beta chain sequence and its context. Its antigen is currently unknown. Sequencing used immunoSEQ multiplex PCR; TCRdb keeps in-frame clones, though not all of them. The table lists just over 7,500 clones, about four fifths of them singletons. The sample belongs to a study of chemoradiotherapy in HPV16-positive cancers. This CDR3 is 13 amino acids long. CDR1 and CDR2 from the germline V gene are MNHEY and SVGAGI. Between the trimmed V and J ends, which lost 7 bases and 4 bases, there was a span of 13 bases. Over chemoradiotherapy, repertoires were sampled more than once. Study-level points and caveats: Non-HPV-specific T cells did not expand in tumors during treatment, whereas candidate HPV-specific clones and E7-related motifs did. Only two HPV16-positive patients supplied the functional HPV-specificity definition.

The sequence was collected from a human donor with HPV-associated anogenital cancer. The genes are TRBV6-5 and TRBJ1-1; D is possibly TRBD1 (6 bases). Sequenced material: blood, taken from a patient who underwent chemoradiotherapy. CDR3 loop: CASNRDRGTEAFF. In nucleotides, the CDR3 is TGTGCCAGCAACAGGGACCGGGGCACTGAAGCTTTCTTT.